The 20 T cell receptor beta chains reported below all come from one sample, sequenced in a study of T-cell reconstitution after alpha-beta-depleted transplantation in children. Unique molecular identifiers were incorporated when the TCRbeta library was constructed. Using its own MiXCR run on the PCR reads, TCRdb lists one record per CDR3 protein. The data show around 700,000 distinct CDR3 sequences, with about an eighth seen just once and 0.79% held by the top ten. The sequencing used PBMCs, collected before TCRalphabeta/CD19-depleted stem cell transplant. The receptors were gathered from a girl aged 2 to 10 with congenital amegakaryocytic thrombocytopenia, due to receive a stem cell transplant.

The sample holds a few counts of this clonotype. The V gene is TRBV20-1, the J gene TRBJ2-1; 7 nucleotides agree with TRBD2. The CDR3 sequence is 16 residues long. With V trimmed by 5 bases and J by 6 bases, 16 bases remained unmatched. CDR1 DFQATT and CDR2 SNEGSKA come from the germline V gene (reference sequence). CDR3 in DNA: TGCAGTGCTGATTCGAGTGCGGGGGTGTCTGGCAATGAGCAGTTCTTC. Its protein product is CSADSSAGVSGNEQFF.

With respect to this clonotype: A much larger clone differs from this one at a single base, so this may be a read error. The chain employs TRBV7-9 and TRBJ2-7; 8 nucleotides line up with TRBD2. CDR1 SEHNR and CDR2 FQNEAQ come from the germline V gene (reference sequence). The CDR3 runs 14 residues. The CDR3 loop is CASSPTSGTYEQSF. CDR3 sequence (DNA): TGTGCCAGCAGCCCTACTAGCGGAACCTACGAGCAGTCCTTC.

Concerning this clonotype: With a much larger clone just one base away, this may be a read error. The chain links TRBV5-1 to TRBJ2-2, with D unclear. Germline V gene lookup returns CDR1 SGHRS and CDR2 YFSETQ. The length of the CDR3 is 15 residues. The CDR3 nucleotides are TGCGCCATCAGCTCCCCCAGATCGGACACCGGGGAGCTGTTTTTT. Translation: CAISSPRSDTGELFF.

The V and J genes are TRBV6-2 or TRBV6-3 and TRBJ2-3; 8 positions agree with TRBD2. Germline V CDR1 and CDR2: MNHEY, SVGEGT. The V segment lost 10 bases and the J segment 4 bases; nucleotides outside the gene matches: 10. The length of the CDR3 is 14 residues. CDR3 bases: TGTGCCATAAATCGGCGGGAGGTCTCAGATACGCAGTATTTT. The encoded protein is CAINRREVSDTQYF.

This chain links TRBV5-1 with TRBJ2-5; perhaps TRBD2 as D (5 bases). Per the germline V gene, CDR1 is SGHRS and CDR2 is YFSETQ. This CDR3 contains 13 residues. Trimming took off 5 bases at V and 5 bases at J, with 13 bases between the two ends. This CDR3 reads CASREPGFETQYF. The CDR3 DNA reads TGCGCCAGCAGAGAGCCGGGGTTCGAGACCCAGTACTTC.

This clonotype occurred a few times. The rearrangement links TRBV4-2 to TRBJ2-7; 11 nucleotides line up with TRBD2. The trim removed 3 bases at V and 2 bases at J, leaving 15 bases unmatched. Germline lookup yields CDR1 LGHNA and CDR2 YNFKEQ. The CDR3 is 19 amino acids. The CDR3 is CASSHPAGTSGYLTYEQYF. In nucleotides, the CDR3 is TGTGCCAGCAGCCACCCCGCCGGGACTAGCGGATACCTTACCTACGAGCAGTACTTC.

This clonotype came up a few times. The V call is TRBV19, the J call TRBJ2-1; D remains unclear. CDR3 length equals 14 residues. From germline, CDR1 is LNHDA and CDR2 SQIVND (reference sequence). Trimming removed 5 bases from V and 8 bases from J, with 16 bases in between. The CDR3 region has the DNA TGTGCCAGTAGTCCCGGAACGCGCTTTGATGAGCAGTTCTTC. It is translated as CASSPGTRFDEQFF. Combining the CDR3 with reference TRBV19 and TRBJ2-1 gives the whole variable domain DGGITQSPKYLFRKEGQNVTLSCEQNLNHDAMYWYRQDPGQGLRLIYYSQIVNDFQKGDIAEGYSVSREKKESFPLTVTSAQKNPTAFYLCASSPGTRFDEQFFGPGTRLTVL.

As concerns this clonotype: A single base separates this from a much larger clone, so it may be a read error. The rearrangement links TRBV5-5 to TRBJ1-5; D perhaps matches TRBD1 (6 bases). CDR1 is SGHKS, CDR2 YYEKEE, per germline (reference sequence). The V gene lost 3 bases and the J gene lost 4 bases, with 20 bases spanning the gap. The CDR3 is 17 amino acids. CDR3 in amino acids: CASSSGVVTRRNQPQHF. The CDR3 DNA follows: TGTGCCAGCAGCTCAGGGGTCGTAACACGGAGGAATCAGCCCCAGCATTTT.

CDR3 sequence: CASSLDLGPYEQYF. The CDR3 DNA reads as TGCGCCAGCAGCTTGGATTTGGGGCCATACGAGCAGTACTTC. The chain employs TRBV5-1 and TRBJ2-7, with D possibly TRBD1 on 5 matching bases. V lost 0 bases and J lost 4, with 11 bases in between. The germline V gene encodes CDR1 SGHRS and CDR2 YFSETQ. This CDR3 contains 14 residues.

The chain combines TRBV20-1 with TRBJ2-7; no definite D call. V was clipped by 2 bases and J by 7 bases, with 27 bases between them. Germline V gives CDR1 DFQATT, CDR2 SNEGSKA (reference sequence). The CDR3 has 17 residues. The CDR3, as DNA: TGCAGTGCTAGAAGACGACCCCTGGCGGACCCTTTGTGGGAGCAGTACTTC. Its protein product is CSARRRPLADPLWEQYF.

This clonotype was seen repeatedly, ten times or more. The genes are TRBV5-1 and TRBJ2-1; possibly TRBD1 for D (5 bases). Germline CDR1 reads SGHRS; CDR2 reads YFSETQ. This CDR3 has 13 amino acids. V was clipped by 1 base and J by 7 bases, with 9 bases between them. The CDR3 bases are TGCGCCAGCAGCTTGACAGGCCAGAATGAGCAGTTCTTC. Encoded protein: CASSLTGQNEQFF.

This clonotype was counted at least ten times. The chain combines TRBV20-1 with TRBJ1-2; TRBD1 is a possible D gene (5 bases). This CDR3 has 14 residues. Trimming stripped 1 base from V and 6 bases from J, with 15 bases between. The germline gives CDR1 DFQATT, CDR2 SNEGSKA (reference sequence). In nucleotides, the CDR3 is TGCAGTGCTAGAGTGGGGTCGGGGGATAATGGCTACACCTTC. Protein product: CSARVGSGDNGYTF.

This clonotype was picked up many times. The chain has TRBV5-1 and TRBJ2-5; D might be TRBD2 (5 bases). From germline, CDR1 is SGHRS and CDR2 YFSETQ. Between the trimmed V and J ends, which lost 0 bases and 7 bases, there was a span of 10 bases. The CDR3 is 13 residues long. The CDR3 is CASSLGRDGTQYF. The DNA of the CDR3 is TGCGCCAGCAGCTTGGGACGGGATGGGACCCAGTACTTC.

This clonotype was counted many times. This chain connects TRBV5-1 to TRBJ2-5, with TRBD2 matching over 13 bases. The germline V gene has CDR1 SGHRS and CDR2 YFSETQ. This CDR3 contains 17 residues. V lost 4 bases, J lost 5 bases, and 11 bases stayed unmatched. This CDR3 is CASSRDPGLAGRETQYF. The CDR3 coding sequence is TGCGCCAGCAGCAGAGATCCGGGACTAGCGGGACGGGAGACCCAGTACTTC.

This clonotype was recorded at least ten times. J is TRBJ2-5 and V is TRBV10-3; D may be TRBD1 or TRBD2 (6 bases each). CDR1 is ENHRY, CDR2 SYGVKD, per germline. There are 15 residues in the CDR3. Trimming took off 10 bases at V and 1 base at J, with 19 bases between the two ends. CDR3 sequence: CATRWGASGQETQYF. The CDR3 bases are TGTGCCACCCGGTGGGGGGCCAGCGGCCAAGAGACCCAGTACTTC.

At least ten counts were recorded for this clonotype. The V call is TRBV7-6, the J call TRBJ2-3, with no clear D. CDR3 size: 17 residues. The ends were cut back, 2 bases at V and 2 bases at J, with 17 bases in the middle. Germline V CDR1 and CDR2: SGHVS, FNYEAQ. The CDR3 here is CASSLKAILENTDTQYF. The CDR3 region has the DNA TGTGCCAGCAGCTTAAAGGCTATACTGGAGAACACAGATACGCAGTATTTT.

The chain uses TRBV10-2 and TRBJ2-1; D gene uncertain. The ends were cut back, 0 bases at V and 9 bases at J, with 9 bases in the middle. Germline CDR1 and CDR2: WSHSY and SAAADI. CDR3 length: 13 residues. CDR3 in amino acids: CASSESAGTEQFF. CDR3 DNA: TGCGCCAGCAGTGAGTCAGCCGGTACTGAGCAGTTCTTC.

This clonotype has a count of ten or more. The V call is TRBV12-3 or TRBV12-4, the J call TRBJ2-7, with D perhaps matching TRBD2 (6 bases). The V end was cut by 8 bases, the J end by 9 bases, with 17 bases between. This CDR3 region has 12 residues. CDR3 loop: CASRDSEFRQYF. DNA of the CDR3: TGTGCCAGCCGGGACTCAGAGTTCCGGCAGTACTTC.

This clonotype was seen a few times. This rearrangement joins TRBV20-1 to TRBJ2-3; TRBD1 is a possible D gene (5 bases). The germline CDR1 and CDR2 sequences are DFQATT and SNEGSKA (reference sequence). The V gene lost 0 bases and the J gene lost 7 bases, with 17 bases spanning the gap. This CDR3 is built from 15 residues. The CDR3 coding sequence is TGCAGTGCTAGAGATCTAGGACACGAACCTAATACGCAGTATTTT. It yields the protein CSARDLGHEPNTQYF.

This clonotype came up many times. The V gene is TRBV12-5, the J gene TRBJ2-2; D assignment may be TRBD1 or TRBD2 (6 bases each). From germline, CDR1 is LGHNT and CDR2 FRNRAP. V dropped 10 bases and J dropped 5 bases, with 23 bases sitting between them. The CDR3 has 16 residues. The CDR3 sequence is CAMANWGADTTGELFF. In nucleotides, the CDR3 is TGTGCTATGGCTAACTGGGGGGCAGATACTACCGGGGAGCTGTTTTTT.